Presented here are 20 T cell receptor beta chains from one specimen sequenced in a study of blood T cell repertoires in COVID-19. TCRdb keeps only in-frame clones here, not all; method: immunoSEQ multiplex PCR. The table shows about 400,000 clones, with roughly nine tenths occurring only once. Sequenced sample: PBMCs or T cells enriched from blood (not recorded which). These receptors were taken from a woman aged 18-29 years with acute COVID-19.

This chain links TRBV27 with TRBJ2-2, with TRBD1 identical over 9 bases. J gave up 6 bases and V 4 bases, and 6 bases lay outside the gene matches. This CDR3 region has 15 residues. Germline V CDR1 and CDR2: MNHEY, SMNVEV (reference sequence). This CDR3 reads CASSYLDRGAGELFF. As DNA, the CDR3 is TGTGCCAGCAGTTATTTGGACAGGGGAGCCGGGGAGCTGTTTTTT.

The rearrangement links TRBV2 to TRBJ2-1; no firm D call. CDR3 length: 14 amino acids. Germline V lookup: CDR1 SNHLY, CDR2 FYNNEI. The germline V and J ends were trimmed by 0 bases and 4 bases, with 7 bases remaining between them. CDR3 DNA sequence: TGTGCCAGCAGTGAAGCGCGAGGATACAATGAGCAGTTCTTC. It yields the protein CASSEARGYNEQFF.

This chain connects TRBV30 to TRBJ2-3, with 9 bases identical to TRBD2. V dropped 2 bases and J dropped 4; count of bases not matched to a gene: 16. Germline V gene lookup returns CDR1 GTSNPN and CDR2 SVGIG (reference sequence). CDR3 size: 18 residues. CDR3 region: CAWSRRVYGGREPDTQYF. DNA for the CDR3: TGTGCCTGGAGTCGAAGGGTTTATGGCGGGAGGGAGCCAGATACGCAGTATTTT.

This chain connects TRBV19 to TRBJ2-3, with a possible D match to TRBD1 (5 bases). The CDR3 runs 14 residues. The germline gives CDR1 LNHDA, CDR2 SQIVND (reference sequence). Trimming cost V 6 bases and J 4 bases, with 14 bases left between them. CDR3 residues: CASRSRMTADTQYF. The CDR3 DNA reads as TGTGCCAGTAGGTCCCGAATGACAGCAGATACGCAGTATTTT.

The V call is TRBV29-1, the J call TRBJ2-3; 7 bases line up with TRBD1. The CDR3 loop spans 11 amino acids. Per the germline V gene, CDR1 is SQVTM and CDR2 is ANQGSEA. CDR3 coding DNA: TGCAGTCTCTTACAGGGGCCGACGCAGTATTTT. It translates to CSLLQGPTQYF.

The CDR3 DNA reads as TGTGCCAGCAGCCAGTCGAGCGGGATTGGTTACGAGCAGTACTTC. This translates into CASSQSSGIGYEQYF. The chain has TRBV11-3 and TRBJ2-7, with 7 bases aligning to TRBD2. J lost 4 bases, V lost 5 bases, and 11 bases had no gene match. CDR3 length equals 15 residues. Germline assignment: CDR1 SGHNT and CDR2 YENEEA.

This clone was seen more than once but under ten times. The V gene is TRBV6-2 or TRBV6-3, the J gene TRBJ2-7; a weak D match, TRBD2 (6 bases). CDR3 size: 13 residues. Deletions cut 1 base from V and 3 bases from J, with 7 bases between. From germline, CDR1 is MNHEY and CDR2 SVGEGT. The CDR3 loop is CASSYWGLYEQYF. The DNA of the CDR3 is TGTGCCAGCAGTTACTGGGGACTCTACGAGCAGTACTTC.

With regard to this clone: This may be a read error, as it is one base from a much larger clone. The identical CDR3 is also encoded by other nucleotide sequences in the sample. CDR3: CASSVVTSGRNEQFF. As DNA, the CDR3 is TGTGCCAGCAGCGTAGTAACTAGCGGGAGGAATGAGCAGTTCTTC. This chain connects TRBV9 to TRBJ2-1, with 12 nucleotides matching TRBD2. The trim removed 0 bases at V and 7 bases at J, leaving 2 bases unmatched. The V gene's germline CDR1 is SGDLS and CDR2 YYNGEE. The CDR3 length is 15 residues.

V usage is TRBV28 and J usage is TRBJ2-7; D is unresolved. CDR3 length: 11 residues. Germline assignment: CDR1 MDHEN and CDR2 SYDVKM. Trimming pared 6 bases from V and 3 bases from J, leaving 6 bases between. The CDR3 loop reads CASSNHYEQYF. The CDR3 nucleotides are TGTGCCAGCAGCAATCACTACGAGCAGTACTTC.

This chain links TRBV10-2 with TRBJ2-7; 7 positions agree with TRBD2. The CDR3 runs 15 residues. Germline trimming cut 5 bases from V and 3 bases from J; bases unmatched to any gene: 10. Germline-derived CDR1 and CDR2 are WSHSY and SAAADI. CDR3 DNA: TGCGCCAGCAGTCGGACTAGTGGGAATTACTACGAGCAGTACTTC. Protein product: CASSRTSGNYYEQYF.

V is TRBV27 and J is TRBJ1-5; D not resolved. This CDR3 contains 17 residues. V was trimmed by 7 bases and J by 2 bases, leaving 21 bases between them. Germline CDR1 MNHEY, CDR2 SMNVEV (reference sequence). The CDR3 here is CASTPLSGRGGNQPQHF. The CDR3 region has the DNA TGTGCCAGCACCCCCCTGTCGGGGAGAGGAGGCAATCAGCCCCAGCATTTT.

This chain joins TRBV9 and TRBJ1-1, with D possibly matching TRBD1 (5 bases). Germline CDR1 reads SGDLS; CDR2 reads YYNGEE. Trimming left V 4 bases short and J 4 bases short, with 17 bases between. The CDR3 contains 15 residues. CDR3 in amino acids: CASSPEGAVVTEAFF. The CDR3 DNA sequence: TGTGCCAGCAGCCCAGAAGGGGCGGTGGTCACTGAAGCTTTCTTT.

The V gene is TRBV2, the J gene TRBJ1-2; 8 nucleotides agree with TRBD1. CDR3 length: 15 residues. V lost 6 bases to trimming and J lost 5 bases; unmatched junction nucleotides: 11. CDR1 and CDR2 (germline): SNHLY, FYNNEI. Here the CDR3 reads CASSAITGGGYGYTF. The CDR3 bases are TGTGCCAGCAGCGCCATTACAGGGGGAGGATATGGCTACACCTTC.

V usage is TRBV11-3 and J usage is TRBJ2-6; TRBD1 is a possible D gene (5 bases). Per the germline V gene, CDR1 is SGHNT and CDR2 is YENEEA. Trimming took off 5 bases at V and 4 bases at J, with 12 bases between the two ends. The CDR3 loop spans 15 amino acids. The chain's CDR3 is CASSLSGYGANVLTF. In DNA, the CDR3 is TGTGCCAGCAGCCTTTCAGGGTACGGGGCCAACGTCCTGACTTTC. Based on the CDR3 plus reference TRBV11-3 and TRBJ2-6, the full variable domain is EAGVVQSPRYKIIEKKQPVAFWCNPISGHNTLYWYLQNLGQGPELLIRYENEEAVDDSQLPKDRFSAERLKGVDSTLKIQPAELGDSAVYLCASSLSGYGANVLTFGAGSRLTVL.

J is TRBJ1-1 and V is TRBV7-9, with 8 bases aligning to TRBD1. This CDR3 contains 11 residues. V lost 11 bases, J lost 8 bases, and 7 bases stayed unmatched. Germline CDR1 is SEHNR and CDR2 is FQNEAQ (reference sequence). For the CDR3, the DNA is TGTGCCGGGCAAACAGGGGGGGAAGCTTTCTTT. Translated, it gives CAGQTGGEAFF.

The V call is TRBV10-3, the J call TRBJ2-7; 7 nucleotides agree with TRBD2. V trimming: 4 bases; J trimming: 4 bases; junction bases outside the gene matches: 10. CDR1 ENHRY and CDR2 SYGVKD come from the germline V gene. The CDR3 contains 15 residues. For the CDR3, the DNA is TGTGCCATCAGTGCCGCTAGCGGTGCCGTATACGAGCAGTACTTC. Protein product: CAISAASGAVYEQYF.

The V gene is TRBV6-2 or TRBV6-3, the J gene TRBJ2-5; 9 nucleotides agree with TRBD1. CDR3 length equals 19 residues. Per germline, CDR1 MNHEY and CDR2 SVGEGT. With 0 bases clipped from V and 5 bases from J, the junction kept 16 bases outside the gene matches. The CDR3 protein is CASSYSATPNRGPGETQYF. The CDR3 DNA sequence: TGTGCCAGCAGTTACTCCGCAACACCAAACAGGGGGCCGGGCGAGACCCAGTACTTC.

The chain carries TRBV5-4 and TRBJ1-1, with TRBD1 identical over 8 bases. The germline gives CDR1 SGHNT, CDR2 YYREEE (reference sequence). The CDR3 is 15 residues long. The J segment lost 7 bases and the V segment lost 1 base, leaving 9 bases of the junction unmatched. The CDR3 DNA is TGTGCCAGCAGCTTGCCTGACAGGGGCGAAGTTGAAGCTTTCTTT. This encodes CASSLPDRGEVEAFF.

This chain uses TRBV5-1 with TRBJ1-1, with 8 bases matching TRBD1. Unmatched junction bases numbered 5, after V lost 0 bases and J lost 7 bases. The CDR3 is 14 residues long. Germline V lookup: CDR1 SGHRS, CDR2 YFSETQ. The CDR3 is CASSLAGGMVEAFF. The CDR3 region has the DNA TGCGCCAGCAGCTTGGCAGGGGGCATGGTTGAAGCTTTCTTT.

The chain is built from TRBV25-1 and TRBJ2-2, with 12 bases lining up with TRBD2. The CDR3 is 17 residues long. V lost 5 bases and J lost 5; bases outside the gene matches: 9. The germline CDR1 and CDR2 sequences are MGHDK and SYGVNS. CDR3 sequence: CASSSWTSGKVTGELFF. CDR3 DNA: TGTGCCAGCAGTTCCTGGACTAGCGGGAAAGTGACCGGGGAGCTGTTTTTT.